These 30 T cell receptor beta chains originate from one sample sequenced in a study of identifying expanded T cells in peripheral blood. The assay was immunoSEQ multiplex PCR, and TCRdb's table has in-frame clones only and misses some. The sample lists approximately 140,000 clones; 80% to 90% were seen once. Material for sequencing was blood. The origin of the receptors is a person aged 18 to 70 in good health.

The chain uses TRBV7-2 and TRBJ2-7; TRBD1 is a possible D gene (5 bases). The length of the CDR3 is 13 residues. The germline V gene encodes CDR1 SGHTA and CDR2 FQGNSA. V was shortened by 0 bases and J by 3 bases, with 6 bases between the two germline ends. CDR3 region: CASSLAQGYEQYF. The CDR3 DNA is TGTGCCAGCAGCTTAGCGCAGGGCTACGAGCAGTACTTC.

The V and J genes are TRBV10-1 and TRBJ2-7, with 7 nucleotides matching TRBD1. With 8 bases clipped from V and 6 bases from J, the junction kept 10 bases outside the gene matches. The CDR3 spans 13 residues. Germline CDR1 WNHNN, CDR2 SYGVQD (reference sequence). DNA of the CDR3: TGCGCCAGCGGCCAAGACAGGGTGGGCGAGCAGTACTTC. Its protein is CASGQDRVGEQYF.

This chain connects TRBV4-2 to TRBJ2-7, with a possible D match to TRBD1 (5 bases). The CDR3 totals 13 residues. Germline V gives CDR1 LGHNA, CDR2 YNFKEQ. Trimming removed 4 bases from V and 4 bases from J, with 11 bases in between. The CDR3 sequence: CASSPDSRYEQYF. The CDR3 DNA follows: TGTGCCAGCAGCCCCGACAGTCGATACGAGCAGTACTTC.

The chain carries TRBV4-1 and TRBJ1-4; D possibly corresponds to TRBD1 (6 bases). V lost 4 bases, J lost 8 bases, and 11 bases lay in between. Germline V CDR1 and CDR2: MGHRA, YSYEKL. CDR3 length: 13 residues. The CDR3 DNA reads as TGCGCCAGCAGCCCTTACAGGGAGGAAAAACTGTTTTTT. Encoded protein: CASSPYREEKLFF.

V is TRBV7-2 and J is TRBJ2-3; D is unclear. This CDR3 region has 12 residues. Germline V gives CDR1 SGHTA, CDR2 FQGNSA. The V gene lost 6 bases and the J gene lost 2 bases, with 6 bases spanning the gap. CDR3: CASSRNTDTQYF. In DNA, the CDR3 is TGTGCCAGCAGTCGAAACACAGATACGCAGTATTTT.

This chain connects TRBV29-1 to TRBJ1-1, with TRBD1 as a possible D gene (5 bases). The CDR3 is made up of 13 amino acids. CDR1 is SQVTM, CDR2 ANQGSEA, per germline. V dropped 5 bases and J dropped 3 bases, with 13 bases sitting between them. This CDR3 is CSVIGGYDTEAFF. CDR3 nucleotide sequence: TGCAGCGTTATTGGGGGGTACGACACTGAAGCTTTCTTT. Filled out from reference TRBV29-1 and TRBJ1-1, the complete variable domain reads SAVISQKPSRDICQRGTSLTIQCQVDSQVTMMFWYRQQPGQSLTLIATANQGSEATYESGFVIDKFPISRPNLTFSTLTVSNMSPEDSSIYLCSVIGGYDTEAFFGQGTRLTVV.

This clone was detected a few times. The gene calls are TRBV9 and TRBJ1-2; TRBD1 agrees at 7 bases. This CDR3 region has 11 residues. CDR1 SGDLS and CDR2 YYNGEE come from the germline V gene. V shed 7 bases and J 5 bases; nucleotides not matched to a gene: 2. CDR3 region: CASGTEYGYTF. CDR3 nucleotide sequence: TGTGCCAGCGGGACAGAGTATGGCTACACCTTC.

CDR3 coding DNA: TGTGCCAGCAGTTACGGGGCAGGGGTTACTGAAGCTTTCTTT. Its translation: CASSYGAGVTEAFF. The V and J genes are TRBV6-5 and TRBJ1-1; tentatively, D is TRBD1 (6 bases). Looked up from germline, CDR1 is MNHEY and CDR2 is SVGAGI. Trimming took off 2 bases at V and 5 bases at J, with 12 bases between the two ends. The CDR3 loop spans 14 amino acids.

The chain has TRBV7-9 and TRBJ1-4, with 9 positions matching TRBD1. Germline CDR1 reads SEHNR; CDR2 reads FQNEAQ (reference sequence). This CDR3 spans 18 amino acids. V shed 7 bases, J shed 0 bases, and the junction held 12 bases outside the gene matches. The CDR3 here is CASTDSTGGKATNEKLFF. DNA of the CDR3: TGTGCCAGCACCGACTCGACAGGGGGTAAAGCAACTAATGAAAAACTGTTTTTT.

The chain carries TRBV5-6 and TRBJ2-7; 9 nucleotides match TRBD1. From germline, CDR1 is SGHDT and CDR2 YYEEEE. This CDR3 contains 17 residues. After removal of 0 bases from V and 5 bases from J, the junction contained 12 bases not matched to a gene. The DNA for the CDR3 is TGTGCCAGCAGCTTGGGATCGGCGGGACAGGGAATCCACGAGCAGTACTTC. Its translation is CASSLGSAGQGIHEQYF.

This clone came up a few times. V is TRBV5-1 and J is TRBJ1-5; D is possibly TRBD1 (6 bases). V lost 2 bases and J lost 3, with 12 bases in between. Per the germline V gene, CDR1 is SGHRS and CDR2 is YFSETQ. CDR3 length: 15 amino acids. This CDR3 is CASSFSGANNQPQHF. In nucleotides, the CDR3 is TGCGCCAGCAGCTTTTCAGGGGCCAACAATCAGCCCCAGCATTTT. Filled out from reference TRBV5-1 and TRBJ1-5, the complete variable domain reads KAGVTQTPRYLIKTRGQQVTLSCSPISGHRSVSWYQQTPGQGLQFLFEYFSETQRNKGNFPGRFSGRQFSNSRSEMNVSTLELGDSALYLCASSFSGANNQPQHFGDGTRLSIL.

V usage is TRBV5-1 and J usage is TRBJ2-1; 8 nucleotides match TRBD2. The CDR3 loop spans 19 amino acids. The trim removed 4 bases at V and 1 base at J, leaving 16 bases unmatched. Germline CDR1 and CDR2: SGHRS and YFSETQ. The CDR3 spells CASSPGALAAERSYNEQFF. The CDR3 DNA reads as TGCGCCAGCAGCCCCGGAGCACTAGCGGCAGAGAGATCCTACAATGAGCAGTTCTTC.

This clone was observed once. The chain has TRBV9 and TRBJ2-7; D might be TRBD1 or TRBD2, each matching 7 bases. V gave up 0 bases and J gave up 3 bases, with 13 bases separating them. The CDR3 contains 15 residues. CDR1 SGDLS and CDR2 YYNGEE come from the germline V gene. The DNA of the CDR3 is TGTGCCAGCAGCGTAGCGGCAGGGGGGGGCTACGAGCAGTACTTC. Encoded protein: CASSVAAGGGYEQYF.

The chain couples TRBV2 to TRBJ1-5; TRBD1 is a possible D gene (5 bases). The CDR3 is 13 amino acids. The V and J ends lost 9 bases and 2 bases respectively, with 11 bases between them. Germline V gene sequence: CDR1 SNHLY, CDR2 FYNNEI. The chain's CDR3 is CASSGFRNQPQHF. CDR3 DNA sequence: TGTGCCAGTTCAGGGTTTCGCAATCAGCCCCAGCATTTT.

This clone was counted a single time. This chain joins TRBV5-5 and TRBJ2-7, with D unclear. Germline V CDR1 and CDR2: SGHKS, YYEKEE (reference sequence). V lost 4 bases and J lost 2, with 16 bases in between. CDR3 size: 15 residues. CDR3: CASSPLRAGPYEQYF. For the CDR3, the DNA is TGTGCCAGCAGCCCCCTTAGGGCAGGCCCCTACGAGCAGTACTTC.

The chain couples TRBV25-1 to TRBJ1-4, with D hard to call. Germline CDR1 and CDR2: MGHDK and SYGVNS. The CDR3 is 15 amino acids. V shed 2 bases and J shed 10 bases, with 17 bases lying between them. The CDR3 DNA sequence: TGTGCCAGCAGTGAAGGTATCGGGAAAGATGGAAAACTGTTTTTT. Encoded protein: CASSEGIGKDGKLFF.

V is TRBV29-1 and J is TRBJ1-1, with 8 nucleotides matching TRBD1. V lost 6 bases, J lost 2 bases, and 8 bases stayed unmatched. This CDR3 comprises 14 residues. The germline V gene has CDR1 SQVTM and CDR2 ANQGSEA. CDR3 region: CSVVRGRYNTEAFF. The DNA for the CDR3 is TGCAGCGTCGTCAGGGGGCGATACAACACTGAAGCTTTCTTT.

Only one count was recorded for this clone. The CDR3 bases are TGTGCCAGTAGTGCGACTAGCGGGGGGGCGTACCGCGCCGGGGAGCTGTTTTTT. It is translated as CASSATSGGAYRAGELFF. The V gene is TRBV19, the J gene TRBJ2-2, with 14 bases matching TRBD2. Germline CDR1 reads LNHDA; CDR2 reads SQIVND (reference sequence). The CDR3 has 18 residues. Trimming at V came to 5 bases and at J to 6 bases, leaving 11 bases not matched to a gene.

The chain joins TRBV21-1 to TRBJ1-3; no DNA check was done on the table's D call, TRBD1. TRBV21-1 is termed a pseudogene. The CDR3 length is 17 residues. The CDR3 sequence is CASSKEQGFCLGNTIYF. In nucleotides, the CDR3 is TGTGCCAGCAGCAAAGAGCAGGGGTTTTGCCTAGGAAACACCATATATTTT.

J is TRBJ1-4 and V is TRBV5-8; 7 bases are a match to TRBD1. Germline lookup yields CDR1 SGHTS and CDR2 YDEGEE. The V gene end was trimmed by 4 bases and the J gene end by 10 bases; junction bases not matched to a gene: 13. The CDR3 loop spans 15 amino acids. The CDR3 here is CASSGTTGSPRKLFF. In nucleotides, the CDR3 is TGTGCCAGCAGCGGCACGACAGGGAGTCCAAGAAAACTGTTTTTT.

V and J are TRBV6-6 and TRBJ2-2, with D perhaps matching TRBD1 or TRBD2 (5 bases each). The CDR3 has 13 amino acids. Germline values: CDR1 MNHNY, CDR2 SVGAGI (reference sequence). Trimming took off 6 bases at V and 5 bases at J, with 10 bases between the two ends. CDR3 DNA: TGTGCCAGCAGGGGTGGGGGAACCGGGGAGCTGTTTTTT. As protein: CASRGGGTGELFF.

The chain joins TRBV14 to TRBJ2-4; D gene ambiguous. Germline lookup yields CDR1 SGHDN and CDR2 FVKESK. CDR3 size: 15 residues. The germline V and J ends were trimmed by 3 bases and 0 bases, with 9 bases remaining between them. CDR3 loop: CASSHPDGAKNIQYF. CDR3 in DNA: TGTGCCAGCAGCCACCCGGACGGAGCCAAAAACATTCAGTACTTC.

The chain links TRBV7-8 to TRBJ1-5; a possible D gene is TRBD1 (5 bases). The V gene lost 3 bases and the J gene lost 2 bases, with 14 bases spanning the gap. Looked up from germline, CDR1 is SGHVS and CDR2 is FQNEAQ. There are 16 residues in the CDR3. The CDR3 sequence is CASSFAGFGGNQPQHF. The CDR3 DNA follows: TGTGCCAGCAGCTTCGCAGGGTTTGGTGGCAATCAGCCCCAGCATTTT.

The chain couples TRBV6-5 to TRBJ2-1; 9 nucleotides agree with TRBD2. The trim removed 6 bases at V and 3 bases at J, leaving 6 bases unmatched. Germline CDR1 MNHEY, CDR2 SVGAGI. The CDR3 runs 15 residues. CDR3 region: CASSSASGVYNEQFF. The CDR3 bases are TGTGCCAGCAGCTCCGCTAGCGGGGTCTACAATGAGCAGTTCTTC.

This chain links TRBV29-1 with TRBJ1-2; D is ambiguous. Germline assignment: CDR1 SQVTM and CDR2 ANQGSEA. The CDR3 runs 13 residues. Trimming shortened V by 3 bases and J by 0 bases, and 8 bases separated the two germline ends. The CDR3 region is CSVDKASNYGYTF. For the CDR3, the DNA is TGCAGCGTTGATAAGGCCTCTAACTATGGCTACACCTTC.

The chain links TRBV7-6 to TRBJ2-2; TRBD2 matches at 11 bases. CDR3 length: 17 residues. Germline lookup yields CDR1 SGHVS and CDR2 FNYEAQ. Losses at the gene ends were 2 bases for V and 0 bases for J; bases not matched to a gene: 2. CDR3 region: CASSLSSGGTNTGELFF. The CDR3 nucleotides read TGTGCCAGCAGCTTATCTAGCGGGGGGACGAACACCGGGGAGCTGTTTTTT.

This clone came up many times. The chain links TRBV6-1 to TRBJ1-1; no clear D gene. The CDR3 is 15 amino acids. Trimming stripped 0 bases from V and 0 bases from J, with 8 bases between. CDR1 and CDR2 (germline): MNHNS, SASEGT. The CDR3 DNA follows: TGTGCCAGCAGTGAAGCTTGGGGTATGAACACTGAAGCTTTCTTT. It specifies CASSEAWGMNTEAFF.

In DNA, the CDR3 is TGTGCCAGCAGTTTATGGGGGACTAGCGGAGCCTACGAGCAGTACTTC. It codes for CASSLWGTSGAYEQYF. The V gene is TRBV28, the J gene TRBJ2-7; the match to TRBD2 covers 11 bases. The CDR3 sequence is 16 residues long. Germline CDR1 and CDR2: MDHEN and SYDVKM. J was trimmed by 2 bases and V by 0 bases; bases with no gene match: 3.

The gene calls are TRBV30 and TRBJ1-1; 7 bases line up with TRBD1. The J segment lost 1 base and the V segment lost 3 bases, leaving 5 bases of the junction unmatched. The CDR3 has 14 residues. In germline, CDR1 is GTSNPN, CDR2 SVGIG (reference sequence). The CDR3 reads CAWSDDRANTEAFF. In DNA, the CDR3 is TGTGCCTGGAGCGACGACAGGGCGAACACTGAAGCTTTCTTT.

This clone was counted once. One junction end disagrees with the germline gene, perhaps due to a read error. The V and J genes are TRBV19 and TRBJ1-1; D is possibly TRBD1 (6 bases). CDR3 length: 14 amino acids. Germline CDR1 reads LNHDA; CDR2 reads SQIVND (reference sequence). For the CDR3, the DNA is TGTGCCAGTAGTATCGATACAGGGAACTCTGAAGCTTTCTTT. Its protein product is CASSIDTGNSEAFF.